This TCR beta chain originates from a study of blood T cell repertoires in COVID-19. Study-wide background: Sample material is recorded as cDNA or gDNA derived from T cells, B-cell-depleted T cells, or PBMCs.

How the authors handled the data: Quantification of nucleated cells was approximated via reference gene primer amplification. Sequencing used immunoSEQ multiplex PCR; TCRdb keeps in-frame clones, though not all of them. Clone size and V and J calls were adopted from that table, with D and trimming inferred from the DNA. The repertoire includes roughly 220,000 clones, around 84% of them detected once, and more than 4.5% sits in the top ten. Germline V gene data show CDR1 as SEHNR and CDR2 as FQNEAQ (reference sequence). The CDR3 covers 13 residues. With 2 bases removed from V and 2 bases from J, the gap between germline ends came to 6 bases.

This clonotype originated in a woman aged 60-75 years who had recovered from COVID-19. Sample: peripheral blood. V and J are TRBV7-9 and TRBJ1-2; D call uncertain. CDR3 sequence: CASSLLLNYGYTF. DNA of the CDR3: TGTGCCAGCAGCTTACTCCTAAACTATGGCTACACCTTC.